This T cell receptor (beta chain) is from a study of CD8 T cells in Susac syndrome. In germline, CDR1 is SGHRS, CDR2 YFSETQ. This CDR3 has 14 residues. Between the trimmed V and J ends, which lost 5 bases and 1 base, there was a span of 11 bases. Random hexamers were used to reverse transcribe an amount of roughly 0.45 to 1 ug RNA. Using its own MiXCR run on the immunoSEQ multiplex PCR reads, TCRdb lists one record per CDR3 protein. The data contain about 160,000 distinct CDR3 sequences, roughly nine tenths of them singletons. This receptor was obtained from a human donor in good health. Sequenced sample: CD4+ T cells from PBMCs. This chain joins TRBV5-1 and TRBJ2-3; no definite D call. As DNA, the CDR3 is TGCGCCAGCAGACTTATTGGCGGCACAGATACGCAGTATTTT. Translated: CASRLIGGTDTQYF.